The sequence of this T cell receptor beta chain was determined in a study of T cells in Graves' hyperthyroidism and ophthalmopathy. What was amplified from RNA transcripts were TCR beta CDR3 regions. The HTBI primer set was used in a first-round RT-PCR of the TCR CDR3. TCRdb reprocessed the multiplex PCR reads via MiXCR and lists one record per CDR3 protein. Of approximately 400,000 distinct CDR3 sequences listed, less than 20% are singletons. This clonotype was seen repeatedly, ten times or more. The source of this sequence is a young woman with Graves' hyperthyroidism. The material sequenced was blood.

The CDR3 DNA reads TGTGCCTGGACAAGACTTAATGAAAAACTGTTTTTT. Its translation is CAWTRLNEKLFF. The rearrangement joins TRBV30 to TRBJ1-4; D remains unclear. This CDR3 has 12 amino acids. Germline CDR1 is GTSNPN and CDR2 is SVGIG (reference sequence). The ends were cut back, 4 bases at V and 4 bases at J, with 7 bases in the middle.